This TCR beta chain was identified in a study of blood T cell repertoires in COVID-19. The wider study: Samples of COVID-19 (acute and convalescent) were obtained from the United States, Italy and Spain. The analysed material was cDNA or gDNA that came from T cells, B-cell-depleted T cells, or PBMCs.

In the authors' workflow: Using reference gene primer amplification, nucleated cell counts were estimated. Sequenced by immunoSEQ multiplex PCR; TCRdb stores in-frame clones only, minus some. D and trimming were read from the DNA, whereas the V and J calls and clone size are those reported in that table. The sample shows 100,000 to 120,000 clones, around four fifths of them seen only once. The ends lost 2 bases at V and 0 bases at J; junction bases unmatched: 3. Germline CDR1 and CDR2: SGHTA and FQGNSA. The CDR3 extends over 16 amino acids. The chain joins TRBV7-2 to TRBJ2-1; TRBD2 agrees at 8 bases. Sequences were obtained from peripheral blood. The receptor was isolated from a woman in her 40s with acute or convalescent COVID-19. CDR3 bases: TGTGCCAGCAGCTTATTCAGCGGGGGCTCCTACAATGAGCAGTTCTTC. Translated, it gives CASSLFSGGSYNEQFF.